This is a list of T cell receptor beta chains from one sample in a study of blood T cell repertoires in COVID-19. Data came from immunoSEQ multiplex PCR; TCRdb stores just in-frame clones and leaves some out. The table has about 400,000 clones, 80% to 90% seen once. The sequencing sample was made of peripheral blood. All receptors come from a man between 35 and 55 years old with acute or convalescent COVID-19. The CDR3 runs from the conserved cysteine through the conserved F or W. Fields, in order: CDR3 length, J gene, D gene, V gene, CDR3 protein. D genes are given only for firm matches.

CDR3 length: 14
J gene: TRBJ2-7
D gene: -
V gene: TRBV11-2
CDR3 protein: CASSFDRGGYEQYF

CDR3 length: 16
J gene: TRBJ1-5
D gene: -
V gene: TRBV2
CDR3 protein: CASSGRADNSNQPQHF

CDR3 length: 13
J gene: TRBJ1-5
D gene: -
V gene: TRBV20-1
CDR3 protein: CSASRTGLQPQHF

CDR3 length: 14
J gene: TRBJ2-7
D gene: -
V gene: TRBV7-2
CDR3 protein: CASSLVAGVSEQYF

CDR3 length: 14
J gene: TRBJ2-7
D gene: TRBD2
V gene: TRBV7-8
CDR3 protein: CASSRAGGGGEQYF

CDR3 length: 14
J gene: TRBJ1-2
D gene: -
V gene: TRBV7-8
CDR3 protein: CASSLGPGNYGYTF

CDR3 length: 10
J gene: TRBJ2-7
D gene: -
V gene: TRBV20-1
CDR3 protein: CSARAGEQYF

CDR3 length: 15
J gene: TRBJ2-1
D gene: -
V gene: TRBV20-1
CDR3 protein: CSAGGDFEHYNEQFF

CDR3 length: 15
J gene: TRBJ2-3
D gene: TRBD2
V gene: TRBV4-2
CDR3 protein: CASSPRTSGGATQYF

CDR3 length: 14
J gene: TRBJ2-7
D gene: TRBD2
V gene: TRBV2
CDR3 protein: CASTPGLGTYEQYF

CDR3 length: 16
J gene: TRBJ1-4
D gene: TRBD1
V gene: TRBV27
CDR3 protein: CASSLGQGPTNEKLFF

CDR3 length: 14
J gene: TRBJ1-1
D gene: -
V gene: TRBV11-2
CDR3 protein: CASIAGIGNTEAFF

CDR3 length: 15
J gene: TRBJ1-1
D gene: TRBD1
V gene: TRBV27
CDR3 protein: CASSLGRQGFGEAFF

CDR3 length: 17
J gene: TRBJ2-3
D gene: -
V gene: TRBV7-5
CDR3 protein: CARSPPPGTGRPDTQYF

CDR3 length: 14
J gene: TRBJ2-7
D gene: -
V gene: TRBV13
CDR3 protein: CASSFPGQPYEQYF

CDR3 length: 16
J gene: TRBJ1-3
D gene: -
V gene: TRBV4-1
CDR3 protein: CASSPFPRNSGNTIYF

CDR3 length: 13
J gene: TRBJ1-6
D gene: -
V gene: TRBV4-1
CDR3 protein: CASSQERPSPLHF

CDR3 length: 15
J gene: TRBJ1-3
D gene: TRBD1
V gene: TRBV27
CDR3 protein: CASSPTGGIGNTIYF

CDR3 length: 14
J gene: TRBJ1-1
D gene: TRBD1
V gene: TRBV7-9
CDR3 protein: CASSWGTGNTEAFF

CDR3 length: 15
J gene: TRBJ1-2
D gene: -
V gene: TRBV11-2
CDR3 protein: CASSLDTAGISGYTF

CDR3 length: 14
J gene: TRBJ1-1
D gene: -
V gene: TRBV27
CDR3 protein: CASRPLALNTEAFF

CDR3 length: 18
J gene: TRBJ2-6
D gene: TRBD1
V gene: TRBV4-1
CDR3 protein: CASSQRQGAYSGANVLTF

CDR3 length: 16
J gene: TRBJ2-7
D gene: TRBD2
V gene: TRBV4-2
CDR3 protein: CASSQDVSGYLYEQYF

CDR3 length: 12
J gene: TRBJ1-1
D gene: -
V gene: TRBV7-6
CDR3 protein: CASSPSGAEAFF

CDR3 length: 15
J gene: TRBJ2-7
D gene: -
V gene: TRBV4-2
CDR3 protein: CASSQGPGQTYEQYF

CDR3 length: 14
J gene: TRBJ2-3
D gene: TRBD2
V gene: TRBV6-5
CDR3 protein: CAGAVSGRWDTQYF

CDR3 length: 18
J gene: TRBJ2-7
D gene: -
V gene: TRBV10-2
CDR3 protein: CASSEGYGASATPYEQYF

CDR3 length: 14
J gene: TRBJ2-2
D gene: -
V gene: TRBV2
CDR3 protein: CASKGSANTGELFF

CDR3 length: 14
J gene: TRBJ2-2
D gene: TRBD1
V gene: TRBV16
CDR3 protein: CASSRDRATGELFF

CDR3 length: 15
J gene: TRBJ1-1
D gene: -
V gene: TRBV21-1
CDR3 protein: CASSIRGGGNTEAFF

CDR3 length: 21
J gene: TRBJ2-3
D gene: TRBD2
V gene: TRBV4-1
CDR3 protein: CASSQKTGLAGGTPSTDTQYF

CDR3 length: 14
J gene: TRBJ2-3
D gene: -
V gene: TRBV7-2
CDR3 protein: CASSFSGRTDTQYF

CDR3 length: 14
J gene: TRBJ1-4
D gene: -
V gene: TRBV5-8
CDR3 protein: CASSLQATNEKLFF

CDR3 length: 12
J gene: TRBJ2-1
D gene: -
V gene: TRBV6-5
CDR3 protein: CASTPSGHEQFF

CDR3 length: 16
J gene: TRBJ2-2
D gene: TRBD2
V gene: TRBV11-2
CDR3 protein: CASMASGSFNTGELFF

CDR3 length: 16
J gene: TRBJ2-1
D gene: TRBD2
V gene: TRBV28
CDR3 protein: CASSSQTSGRVYEQFF

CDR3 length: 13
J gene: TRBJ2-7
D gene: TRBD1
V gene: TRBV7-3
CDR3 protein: CASSLDRGGEQYF

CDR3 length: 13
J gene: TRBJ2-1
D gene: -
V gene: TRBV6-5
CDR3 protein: CASRRQGRDEQFF

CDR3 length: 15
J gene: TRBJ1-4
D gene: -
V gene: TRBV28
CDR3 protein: CASTFGGVNNEKLFF

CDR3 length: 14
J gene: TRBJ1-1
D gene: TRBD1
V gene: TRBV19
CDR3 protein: CASSPGQGAAEAFF

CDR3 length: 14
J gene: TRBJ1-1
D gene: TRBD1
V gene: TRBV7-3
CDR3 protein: CASSPGTGVTEAFF

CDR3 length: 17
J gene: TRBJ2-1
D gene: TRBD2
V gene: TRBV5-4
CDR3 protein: CASSPEGPSGRLEGKFF

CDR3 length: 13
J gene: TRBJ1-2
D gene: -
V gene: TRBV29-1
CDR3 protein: CSVEGGGNYGYTF

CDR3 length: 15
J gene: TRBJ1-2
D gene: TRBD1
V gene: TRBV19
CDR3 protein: CASSRGTGFSYGYTF

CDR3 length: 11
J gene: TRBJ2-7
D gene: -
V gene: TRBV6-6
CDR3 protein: CASSRQYEQYF

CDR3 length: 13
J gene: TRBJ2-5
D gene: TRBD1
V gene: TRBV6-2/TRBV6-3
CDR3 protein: CASSSGTGDTQYF

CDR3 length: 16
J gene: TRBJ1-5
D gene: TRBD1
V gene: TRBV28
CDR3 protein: CASSTFQGARSQPQHF

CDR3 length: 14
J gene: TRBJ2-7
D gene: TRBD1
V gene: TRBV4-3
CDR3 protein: CASSQAGGQGEQYF

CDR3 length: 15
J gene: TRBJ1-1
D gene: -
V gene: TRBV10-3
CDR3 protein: CAISENGQRNTEAFF

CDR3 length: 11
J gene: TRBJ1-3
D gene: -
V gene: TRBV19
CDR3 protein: CASRGSPTIYF

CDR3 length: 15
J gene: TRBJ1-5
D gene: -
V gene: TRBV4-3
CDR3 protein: CASSQDRTDNQPQHF

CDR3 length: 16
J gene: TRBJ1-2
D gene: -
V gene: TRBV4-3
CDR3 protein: CASSHFPPGGAYGYTF

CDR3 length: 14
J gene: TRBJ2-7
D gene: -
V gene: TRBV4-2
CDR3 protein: CASSQEPVTYEQYF

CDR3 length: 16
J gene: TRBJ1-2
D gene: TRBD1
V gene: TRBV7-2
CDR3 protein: CASSKQGVLSASGYTF

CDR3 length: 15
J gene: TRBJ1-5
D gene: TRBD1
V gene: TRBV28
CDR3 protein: CASSLPMTGNQPQHF

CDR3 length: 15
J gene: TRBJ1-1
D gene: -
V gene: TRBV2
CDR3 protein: CASLPSGPGDTEAFF

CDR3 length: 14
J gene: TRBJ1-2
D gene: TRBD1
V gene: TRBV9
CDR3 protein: CASGRGTGVYGYTF

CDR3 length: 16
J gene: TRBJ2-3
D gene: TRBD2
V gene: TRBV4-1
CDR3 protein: CASSRQLAGGPGTQYF

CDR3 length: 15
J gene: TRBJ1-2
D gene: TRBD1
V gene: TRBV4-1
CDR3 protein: CASSPGDRSSYGYTF

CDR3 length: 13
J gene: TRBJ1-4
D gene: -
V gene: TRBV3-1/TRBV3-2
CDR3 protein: CASSQGRARGLFF